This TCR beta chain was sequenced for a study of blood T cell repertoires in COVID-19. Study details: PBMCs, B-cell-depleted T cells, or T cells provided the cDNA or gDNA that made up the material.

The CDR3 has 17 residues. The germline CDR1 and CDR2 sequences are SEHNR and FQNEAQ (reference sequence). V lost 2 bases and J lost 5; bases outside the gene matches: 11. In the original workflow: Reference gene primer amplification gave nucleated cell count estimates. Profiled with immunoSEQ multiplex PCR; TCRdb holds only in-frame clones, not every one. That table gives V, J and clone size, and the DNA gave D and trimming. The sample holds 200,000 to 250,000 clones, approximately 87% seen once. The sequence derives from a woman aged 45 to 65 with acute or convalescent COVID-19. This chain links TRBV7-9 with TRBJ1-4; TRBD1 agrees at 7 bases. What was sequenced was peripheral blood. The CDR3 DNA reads TGTGCCAGCAGCTTAACAGCCGGGACAGCTAGGAATGAAAAACTGTTTTTT. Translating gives CASSLTAGTARNEKLFF.